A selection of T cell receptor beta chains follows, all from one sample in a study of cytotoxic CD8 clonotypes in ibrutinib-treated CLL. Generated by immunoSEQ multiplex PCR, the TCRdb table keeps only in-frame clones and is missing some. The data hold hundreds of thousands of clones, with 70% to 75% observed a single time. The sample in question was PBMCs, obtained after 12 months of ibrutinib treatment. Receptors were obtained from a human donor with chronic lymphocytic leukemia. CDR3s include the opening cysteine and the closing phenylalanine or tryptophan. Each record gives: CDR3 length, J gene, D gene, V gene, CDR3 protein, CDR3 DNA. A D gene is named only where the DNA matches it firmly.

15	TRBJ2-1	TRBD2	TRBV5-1	CASSIGTSGYNEQFF	TGCGCCAGCAGCATAGGGACTAGCGGTTACAATGAGCAGTTCTTC
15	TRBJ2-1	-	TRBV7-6	CASSLAATQYNEQFF	TGTGCCAGCAGCTTAGCGGCAACACAATACAATGAGCAGTTCTTC
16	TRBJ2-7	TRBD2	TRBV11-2	CASSITSGVSSYEQYF	TGTGCCAGCAGCATCACAAGCGGGGTGAGCTCCTACGAGCAGTACTTC
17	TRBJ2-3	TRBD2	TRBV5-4	CASSLGLAGDSTDTQYF	TGTGCCAGCAGCTTGGGACTAGCGGGGGATAGCACAGATACGCAGTATTTT
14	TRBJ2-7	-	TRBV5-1	CASSPAGATYEQYF	TGCGCCAGCAGCCCAGCAGGGGCCACCTACGAGCAGTACTTC
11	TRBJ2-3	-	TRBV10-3	CAIGNTDTQYF	TGTGCCATCGGAAACACAGATACGCAGTATTTT
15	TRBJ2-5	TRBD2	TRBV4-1	CASKFIEAGAETQYF	TGCGCCAGCAAATTTATTGAGGCGGGAGCAGAGACCCAGTACTTC
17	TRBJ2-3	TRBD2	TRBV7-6	CASSLDFAGASTDTQYF	TGTGCCAGCAGCTTGGATTTTGCGGGAGCTAGCACAGATACGCAGTATTTT
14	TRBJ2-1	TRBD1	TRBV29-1	CSVEDGTGGDEQFF	TGCAGCGTTGAAGACGGGACAGGGGGCGATGAGCAGTTCTTC
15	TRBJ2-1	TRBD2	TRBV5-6	CASTPPGLEYNEQFF	TGTGCCAGCACTCCCCCGGGACTAGAGTACAATGAGCAGTTCTTC
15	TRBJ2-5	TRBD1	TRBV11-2	CASRRGTDIQETQYF	TGTGCCAGCAGGAGAGGGACAGACATCCAAGAGACCCAGTACTTC
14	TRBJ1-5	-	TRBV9	CASSVGGTDQPQHF	TGTGCCAGCAGCGTAGGTGGCACCGATCAGCCCCAGCATTTT
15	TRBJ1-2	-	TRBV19	CASSIDPGRYYGYTF	TGTGCCAGTAGTATTGACCCGGGGAGATACTATGGCTACACCTTC
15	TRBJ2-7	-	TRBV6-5	CASSYSGGRSYEQYF	TGTGCCAGCAGTTACTCGGGCGGGCGCTCCTACGAGCAGTACTTC
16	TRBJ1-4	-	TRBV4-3	CASSQEPQGASEKLFF	TGCGCCAGCAGCCAAGAACCGCAAGGGGCGAGCGAAAAACTGTTTTTT